This TCR beta chain was identified in a study of T cell changes during pregnancy in multiple sclerosis. Germline lookup yields CDR1 MGHRA and CDR2 YSYEKL. The CDR3 sequence is 17 residues long. V lost 5 bases to trimming and J lost 6 bases, with 22 bases between them. Profiled with immunoSEQ multiplex PCR; TCRdb holds only in-frame clones, not every one. The table includes tens of thousands of clones, about 96% detected once. The material sequenced was CD8+ T cells from peripheral blood mononuclear cells, taken after pregnancy. This clonotype originated in a female donor with multiple sclerosis, enrolled in a pregnancy study. The V call is TRBV4-1, the J call TRBJ2-2; possible D gene TRBD2, 5 bases. CDR3 in DNA: TGCGCCAGCAGCTACCGGGATGGTCGGATAACGGCCGGGGAGCTGTTTTTT. It is translated as CASSYRDGRITAGELFF.